These T cell receptor beta chains were read from a single sample in a study of CXCR3 chemokines and chemotherapy response in bladder cancer. TCRdb re-called the PCR reads with MiXCR, one entry per CDR3 protein. Here the sample spans about 13,000 distinct CDR3 sequences, around 11% being singletons. This material was acquired from a patient whose treatment included neoadjuvant chemotherapy. These receptors came from a human donor with bladder cancer that did not respond to neoadjuvant chemotherapy. Both conserved end residues are part of each CDR3. A D gene is named only where the DNA matches it firmly. Clone size is stated in some rows and not others, as once, few, many or a class when expanded.

TRBJ1-6 TRBV27 many . TGTGCCACTGGGAGGTGGGTTGATTCACCCCTCCACTTT CATGRWVDSPLHF
TRBJ1-1 TRBV6-2/TRBV6-3 medium-sized . TGTGCCAGCAGTTACGACAGGGAAGCTTTCTTT CASSYDREAFF
TRBJ2-7 TRBV6-5 many . TGTGCCAGCAGCATAATCTTTTCACCCGAGGGGAATGAGCAGTACTTC CASSIIFSPEGNEQYF
TRBJ2-2 TRBV19 medium-sized . TGTGCCAGTAGTATTAGCTCCGGGGAGCTGTTTTTT CASSISSGELFF
TRBJ2-7 TRBV12-3/TRBV12-4 few TRBD1 TGTGCCAGCAGTCGGACAGGGAACGAGCAGTACTTC CASSRTGNEQYF
TRBJ2-7 TRBV19 many . TGTGCCAGTAGTATTTCCGGAGGAGCCTCCGAGCAGTACTTC CASSISGGASEQYF
TRBJ2-7 TRBV7-2 many TRBD2 TGTGCCAGCAGCCGTGGGACTAGCGGATACGAGCAGTACTTC CASSRGTSGYEQYF
TRBJ2-6 TRBV5-5 many TRBD1 TGTGCCAGCAGCACGGGACAGGGGAGCTCTGGGGCCAACGTCCTGACTTTC CASSTGQGSSGANVLTF
TRBJ1-2 TRBV13 many . TGTGCCAGCAGCCTCACAAGCCAAGGAGGCTACACCTTC CASSLTSQGGYTF
TRBJ2-5 TRBV10-3 many TRBD1 TGTGCCATTTCCGGGACAGATAGGGAGACCCAGTACTTC CAISGTDRETQYF
TRBJ1-4 TRBV12-3/TRBV12-4 . TRBD1 TGTGCCAGCAGTTTAGGGGGGGACAGCGCAACTAATGAAAACCTGTTTTTT CASSLGGDSATNENLFF
TRBJ2-3 TRBV19 many . TGTGCCAGTAGCAGAGAGGGTACAGATACGCAGTATTTT CASSREGTDTQYF
TRBJ2-7 TRBV12-3/TRBV12-4 few . TGTGCCAGCAGTTTCGCGGGGCAAAAGCAGTACTTC CASSFAGQKQYF
TRBJ1-2 TRBV10-3 many . TGTGCCATCAGTGAGTCGGGGGGAGTAGGAGGCTACACCTTC CAISESGGVGGYTF
TRBJ1-2 TRBV2 . TRBD1 TGTGCCTCTTCAGGGGGCAACTATGGCTACACCTTC CASSGGNYGYTF
TRBJ1-1 TRBV19 medium-sized TRBD1 TGTGCCAGTAGGGCGAGGGACAGGGGGAACACTGAAGCTTTCTTT CASRARDRGNTEAFF
TRBJ2-3 TRBV30 . TRBD2 TGTGCCTGGAGTAGCCTCGGTAGCGGGAGGACGGTAGATACGCAGTATTTT CAWSSLGSGRTVDTQYF
TRBJ2-5 TRBV12-3/TRBV12-4 few TRBD2 TGTGCCAGCAGTTGGCGGGAGGCCGAGACCCAGTACTTC CASSWREAETQYF
TRBJ2-5 TRBV6-7 many TRBD2 TGTGCCAGCAGATGGACTAGCGGGCAAGAGACCCAGTACTTC CASRWTSGQETQYF
TRBJ1-1 TRBV18 . . TGTGCCTGCTCCTCTGACAACACTGAAGCTATCTTT CACSSDNTEAIF
TRBJ1-5 TRBV5-6 . TRBD1 TGTGCCAGCAGCTTGCGGGGACAGGGGAATCAGCCCCAGCATTTT CASSLRGQGNQPQHF
TRBJ2-5 TRBV5-4 many . TGTGCCAGCAGCTTGGCCCAGGGTCTCCAAGAGACCCAGTACTTC CASSLAQGLQETQYF
TRBJ2-3 TRBV11-2 many TRBD1 TGTGCCAGCAGCTCCCAGCCCCAGACAGGGGATACGCAGTATTTT CASSSQPQTGDTQYF
TRBJ2-1 TRBV5-6 . . TGTGTCAGCAGCCCGGACTGGAATGAGCAGTTCTTC CVSSPDWNEQFF
TRBJ2-7 TRBV6-6 many TRBD2 TGTGCCAGCAGTTACTTTGGCGGGAGGAGTTACGAGCAGTACTTC CASSYFGGRSYEQYF
TRBJ1-1 TRBV11-3 few TRBD1 TGTGCCAGCAGGAAGGGACAGGCTCTGAACACTGAAGCTTTCTTT CASRKGQALNTEAFF
TRBJ2-3 TRBV5-4 many TRBD1 TGTGCCAGCAGCCCTAGGTGGGGACAGGACGGAGCAGATACGCAGTATTTT CASSPRWGQDGADTQYF